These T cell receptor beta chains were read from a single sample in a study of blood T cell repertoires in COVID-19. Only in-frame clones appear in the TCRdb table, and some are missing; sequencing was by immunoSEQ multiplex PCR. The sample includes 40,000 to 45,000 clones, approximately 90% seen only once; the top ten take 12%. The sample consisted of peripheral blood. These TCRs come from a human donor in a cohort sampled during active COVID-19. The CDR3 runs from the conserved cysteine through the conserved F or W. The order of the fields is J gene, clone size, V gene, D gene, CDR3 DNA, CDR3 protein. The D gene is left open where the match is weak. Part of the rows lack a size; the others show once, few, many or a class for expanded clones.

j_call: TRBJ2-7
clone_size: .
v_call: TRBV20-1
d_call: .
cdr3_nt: TGCAGTGCTAGAGCCGGCTACGAGCAGTACTTC
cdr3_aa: CSARAGYEQYF

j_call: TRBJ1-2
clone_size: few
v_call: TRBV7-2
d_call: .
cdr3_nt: TGTGCCAGCAGCTTAGAATCGGTGGGCGGCTACACCTTC
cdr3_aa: CASSLESVGGYTF

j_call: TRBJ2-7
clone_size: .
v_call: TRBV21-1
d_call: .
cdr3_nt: TGTGCCAGCAGCATAAGGGGGGGGACTGTCTTTGTCTACGAGCAGTACTTC
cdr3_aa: CASSIRGGTVFVYEQYF

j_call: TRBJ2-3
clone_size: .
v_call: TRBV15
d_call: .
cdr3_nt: TGTGCCACCAGCAGAGATAACAGAGATACGCAGTATTTT
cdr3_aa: CATSRDNRDTQYF

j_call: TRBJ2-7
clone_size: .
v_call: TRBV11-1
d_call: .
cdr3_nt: TGTGCCAGCTCAGTCACGACCTACGAGCAGTACTTC
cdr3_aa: CASSVTTYEQYF

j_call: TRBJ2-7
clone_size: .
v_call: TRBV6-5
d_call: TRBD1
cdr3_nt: TGTGCCAGCAGGCCGACAGGGATGGAGAGGCAGTACTTC
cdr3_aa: CASRPTGMERQYF

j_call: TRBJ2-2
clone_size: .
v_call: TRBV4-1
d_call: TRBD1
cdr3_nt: TGCGCCAGCAGCCAAGTGGGGACAGTAAACACCGGGGAGCTGTTTTTT
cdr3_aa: CASSQVGTVNTGELFF

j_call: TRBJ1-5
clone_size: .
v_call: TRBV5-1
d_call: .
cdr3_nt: TGCGCCAGCAGCGATATAAACAGGGTAGACCAGCCCCAGCATTTT
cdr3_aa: CASSDINRVDQPQHF

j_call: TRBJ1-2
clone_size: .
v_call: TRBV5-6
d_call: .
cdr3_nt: TGTGCCAGCAGCTCCTACCTAGAGATGGTTTATGGCTACACCTTC
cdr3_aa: CASSSYLEMVYGYTF

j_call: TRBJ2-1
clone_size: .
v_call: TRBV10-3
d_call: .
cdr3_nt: TGTGCCATCATCACCCCCAACGTCCCCTTTGCGAATAAGTACAATGAGCAGTTCTTC
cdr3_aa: CAIITPNVPFANKYNEQFF

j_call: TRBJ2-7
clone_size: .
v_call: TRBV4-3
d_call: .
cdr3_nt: TGCGCCAGCAGCCAACATCAGGGCTACGAGCAGTACTTC
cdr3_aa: CASSQHQGYEQYF

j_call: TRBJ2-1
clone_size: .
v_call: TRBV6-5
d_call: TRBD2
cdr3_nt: TGTGCCAGCAGAGGACTAGCGGGCTCCTACAATGAGCAGTTCTTC
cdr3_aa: CASRGLAGSYNEQFF

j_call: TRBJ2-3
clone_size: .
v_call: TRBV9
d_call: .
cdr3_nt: TGTGCCAGCAGCGTAGCGGGAACCGGAGATACGCAGTATTTT
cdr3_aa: CASSVAGTGDTQYF

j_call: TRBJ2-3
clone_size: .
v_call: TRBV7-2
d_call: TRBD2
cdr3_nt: TGTGCCAGCAGCCGCGTGAGGACTAGCGGGAGAGATACGCAGTATTTT
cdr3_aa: CASSRVRTSGRDTQYF

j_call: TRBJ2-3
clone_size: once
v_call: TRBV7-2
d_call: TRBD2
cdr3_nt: TGTGCCAGCAGCTTAGTGGCGGGAGGGCTCGCAGATACGCAGTATTTT
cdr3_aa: CASSLVAGGLADTQYF

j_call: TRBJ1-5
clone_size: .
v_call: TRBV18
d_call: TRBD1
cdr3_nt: TGTGCCAGCTCCCACGGGACAGTGAATCAGCCCCAGCATTTT
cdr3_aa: CASSHGTVNQPQHF

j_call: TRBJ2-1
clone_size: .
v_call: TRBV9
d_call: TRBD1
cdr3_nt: TGTGCCAGCAGCGGACCGGGACAGGGGGCGTATGAGCAGTTCTTC
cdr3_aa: CASSGPGQGAYEQFF

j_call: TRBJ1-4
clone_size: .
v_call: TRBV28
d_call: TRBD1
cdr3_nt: TGTGCCAGCAGTCCACCTCCGGGACAGGGTGATGAAAAACTGTTTTTT
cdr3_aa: CASSPPPGQGDEKLFF

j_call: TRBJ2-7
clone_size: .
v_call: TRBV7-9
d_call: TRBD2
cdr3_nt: TGTGCCAGCAGCTTAGTTGGCGGGGGGCCGCACGAGCAGTACTTC
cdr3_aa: CASSLVGGGPHEQYF

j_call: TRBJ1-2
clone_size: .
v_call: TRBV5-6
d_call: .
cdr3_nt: TGTGCCAGCAGCTTGGGTCAGGCAGGTAACACCTTC
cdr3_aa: CASSLGQAGNTF

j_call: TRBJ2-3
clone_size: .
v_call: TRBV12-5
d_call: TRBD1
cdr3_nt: TGTGCTAGTGGTTTGGCTGGACAGGGATTACAGTATTTT
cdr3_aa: CASGLAGQGLQYF

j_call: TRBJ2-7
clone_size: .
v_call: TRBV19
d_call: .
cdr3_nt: TGTGCCAGTAGTATAGAGGGATTTAGGGGCTACGAGCAGTACTTC
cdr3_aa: CASSIEGFRGYEQYF

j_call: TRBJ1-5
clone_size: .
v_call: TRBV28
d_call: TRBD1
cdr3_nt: TGTGCCAGCAGTAGGACAGGGGGCAGCAATCAGCCCCAGCATTTT
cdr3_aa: CASSRTGGSNQPQHF

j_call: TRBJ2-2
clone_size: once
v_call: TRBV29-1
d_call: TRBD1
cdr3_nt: TGCAGCGTCTCCCCCGGGACAGCGAGCACCGGGGAGCTGTTTTTT
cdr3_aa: CSVSPGTASTGELFF

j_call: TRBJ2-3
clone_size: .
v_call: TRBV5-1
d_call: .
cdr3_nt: TGCGCCAGCAGCCCGACTACCACTAGCACAGATACGCAGTATTTT
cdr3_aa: CASSPTTTSTDTQYF

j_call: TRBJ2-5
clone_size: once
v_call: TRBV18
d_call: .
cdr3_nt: TGTGCCAGCTCACCAGGATCCCCCGGGGTGGAGACCCAGTACTTC
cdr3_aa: CASSPGSPGVETQYF

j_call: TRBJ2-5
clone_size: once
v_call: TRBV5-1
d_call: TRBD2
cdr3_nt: TGCGCCAGCAGCTCCTGGACTAGCCGAGAGACCCAGTACTTC
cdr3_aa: CASSSWTSRETQYF

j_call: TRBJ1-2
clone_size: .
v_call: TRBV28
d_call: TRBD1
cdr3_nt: TGTGCCAGCAGTTTTCAGGGGGGATATGGCTACACCTTC
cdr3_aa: CASSFQGGYGYTF

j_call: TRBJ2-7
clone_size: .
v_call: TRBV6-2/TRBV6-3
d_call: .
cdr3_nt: TGTGCCAGCAGCGTAGTTAGTTACGAGCAGTACTTC
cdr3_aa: CASSVVSYEQYF

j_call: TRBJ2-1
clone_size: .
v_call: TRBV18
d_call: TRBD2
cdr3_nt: TGTGCCAGCTCACCCACTAGCGGGCTGAATGAGCAGTTCTTC
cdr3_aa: CASSPTSGLNEQFF

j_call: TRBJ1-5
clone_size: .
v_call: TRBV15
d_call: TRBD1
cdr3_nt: TGTGCCACCAGCAGAGCGGCCCAGGGGGCCTACAATCAGCCCCAGCATTTT
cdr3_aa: CATSRAAQGAYNQPQHF

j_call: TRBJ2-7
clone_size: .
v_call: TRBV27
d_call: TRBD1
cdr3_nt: TGTGCCAGCAGTCCTGGACAGGGGGCTTGGGAGCAGTACTTC
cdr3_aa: CASSPGQGAWEQYF

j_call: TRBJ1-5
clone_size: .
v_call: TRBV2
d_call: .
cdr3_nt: TGTGCCAGCAGTGTTTCGGGGAGAAGCAATCAGCCCCAGCATTTT
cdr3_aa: CASSVSGRSNQPQHF

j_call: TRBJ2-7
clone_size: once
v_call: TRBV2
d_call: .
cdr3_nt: TGTGCCAGCAGTGGCTATGGGGAGGACGAGCAGTACTTC
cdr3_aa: CASSGYGEDEQYF

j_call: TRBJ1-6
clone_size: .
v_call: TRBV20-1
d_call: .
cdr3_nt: TGCAGTGCTAGTTTACAGGGTCCAAGTTCACCCCTCCACTTT
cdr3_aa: CSASLQGPSSPLHF

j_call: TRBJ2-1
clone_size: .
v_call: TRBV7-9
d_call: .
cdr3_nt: TGTGCCAGCAGCTTAGCTGTAACGGGCAATGAGCAGTTCTTC
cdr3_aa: CASSLAVTGNEQFF

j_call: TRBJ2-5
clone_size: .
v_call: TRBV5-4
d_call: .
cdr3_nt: TGTGCCAGCAGCCTGAGCCAGACCCAGTACTTC
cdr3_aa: CASSLSQTQYF

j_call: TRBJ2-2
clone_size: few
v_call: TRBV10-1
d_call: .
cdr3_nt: TGCGCCAGCAGTGAACAGGGCACCGGGGAGCTGTTTTTT
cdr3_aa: CASSEQGTGELFF

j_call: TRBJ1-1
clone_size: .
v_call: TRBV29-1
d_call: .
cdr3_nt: TGCAGCGGTCGCCCAGGGATCACTGAAGCTTTCTTT
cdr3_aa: CSGRPGITEAFF

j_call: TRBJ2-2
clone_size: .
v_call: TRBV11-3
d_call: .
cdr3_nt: TGTGCCAGCAGCACCCAGGGTCCTGGGGAGCTGTTTTTT
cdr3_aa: CASSTQGPGELFF

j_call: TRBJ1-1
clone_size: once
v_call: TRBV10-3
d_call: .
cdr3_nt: TGTGCCATCAGTGAAGGGTTCGCAGGGTCGAGTGAAGCTTTCTTT
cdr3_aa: CAISEGFAGSSEAFF

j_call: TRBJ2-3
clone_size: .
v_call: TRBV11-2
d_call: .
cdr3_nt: TGTGCCAGCAGCTTATCGGGCCGGCCAGGGATAGTAGATACGCAGTATTTT
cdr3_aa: CASSLSGRPGIVDTQYF

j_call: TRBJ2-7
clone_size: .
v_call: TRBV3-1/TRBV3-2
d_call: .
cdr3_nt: TGTGCCAGCAGCCAAGATCCCGGGAACGAGCAGTACTTC
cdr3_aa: CASSQDPGNEQYF

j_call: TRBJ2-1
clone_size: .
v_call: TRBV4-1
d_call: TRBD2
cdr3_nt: TGCGCCAGCAGCGCGGGACTAGCGGGGTACAATGAGCAGTTCTTC
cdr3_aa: CASSAGLAGYNEQFF

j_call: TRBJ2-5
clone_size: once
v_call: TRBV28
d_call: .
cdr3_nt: TGTGCCAGCAGCCTACTCTTAGAGGCCCAGTACTTC
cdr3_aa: CASSLLLEAQYF

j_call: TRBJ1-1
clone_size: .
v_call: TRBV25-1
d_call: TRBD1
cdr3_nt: TGTGCCAGCAGTGAGACCGGAGGGGACAGAGCGAACACTGAAGCTTTCTTT
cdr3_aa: CASSETGGDRANTEAFF

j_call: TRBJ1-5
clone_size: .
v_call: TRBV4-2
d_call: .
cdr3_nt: TGTGCCAGCAGCCAAGAAAGGGGGGGGAATCAGCCCCAGCATTTT
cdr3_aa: CASSQERGGNQPQHF

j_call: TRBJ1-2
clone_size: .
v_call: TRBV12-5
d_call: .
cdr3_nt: TGTGCTAGTGGTACAGAACAAGTCTATGGCTACACCTTC
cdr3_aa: CASGTEQVYGYTF

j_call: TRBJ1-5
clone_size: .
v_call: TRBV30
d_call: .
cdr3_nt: TGTGCCTGGGAGGCCGGGGGCAATCAGCCCCAGCATTTT
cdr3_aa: CAWEAGGNQPQHF

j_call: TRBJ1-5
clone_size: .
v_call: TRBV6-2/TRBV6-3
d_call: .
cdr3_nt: TGTGCCAGCAGTTTCAGGGGCAATCAGCCCCAGCATTTT
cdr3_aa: CASSFRGNQPQHF